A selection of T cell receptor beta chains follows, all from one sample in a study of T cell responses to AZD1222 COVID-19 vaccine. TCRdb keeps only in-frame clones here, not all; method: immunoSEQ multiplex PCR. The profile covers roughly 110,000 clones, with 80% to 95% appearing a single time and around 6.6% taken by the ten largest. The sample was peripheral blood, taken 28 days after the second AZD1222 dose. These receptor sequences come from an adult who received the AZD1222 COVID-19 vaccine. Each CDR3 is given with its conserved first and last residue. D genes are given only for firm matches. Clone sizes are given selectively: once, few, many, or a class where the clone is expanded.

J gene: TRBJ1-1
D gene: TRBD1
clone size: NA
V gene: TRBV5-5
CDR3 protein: CASTDRENTEAFF
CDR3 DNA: TGTGCCAGCACCGACAGGGAGAACACTGAAGCTTTCTTT

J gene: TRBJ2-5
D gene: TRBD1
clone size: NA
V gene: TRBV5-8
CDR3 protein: CASSPGQSIIQETQYF
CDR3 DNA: TGTGCCAGCAGCCCGGGACAGAGTATAATACAAGAGACCCAGTACTTC

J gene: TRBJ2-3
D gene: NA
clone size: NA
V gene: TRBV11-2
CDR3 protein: CASSFGSTDTQYF
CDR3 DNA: TGTGCCAGCAGCTTCGGGAGCACAGATACGCAGTATTTT

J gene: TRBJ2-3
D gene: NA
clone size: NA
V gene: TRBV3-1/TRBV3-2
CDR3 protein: CASSQVSPDTQYF
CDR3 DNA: TGTGCCAGCAGCCAAGTTAGCCCAGATACGCAGTATTTT

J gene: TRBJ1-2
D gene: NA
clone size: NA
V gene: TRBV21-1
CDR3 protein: CASSKWADKPEVEEGYTF
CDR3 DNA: TGTGCCAGCAGCAAATGGGCCGACAAGCCCGAAGTAGAGGAAGGCTACACCTTC

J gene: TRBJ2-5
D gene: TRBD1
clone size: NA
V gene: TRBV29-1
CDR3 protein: CSSREGQLKETQYF
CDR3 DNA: TGCAGCTCCCGTGAGGGACAGCTGAAAGAGACCCAGTACTTC

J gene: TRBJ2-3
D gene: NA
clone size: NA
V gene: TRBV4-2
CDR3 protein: CASSHGQGGSTDTQYF
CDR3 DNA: TGTGCCAGCAGCCATGGCCAAGGGGGGAGCACAGATACGCAGTATTTT

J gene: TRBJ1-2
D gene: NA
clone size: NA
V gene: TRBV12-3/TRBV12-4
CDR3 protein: CASSLRGLGGYTF
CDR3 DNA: TGTGCCAGCAGTTTACGTGGGCTAGGGGGCTACACCTTC

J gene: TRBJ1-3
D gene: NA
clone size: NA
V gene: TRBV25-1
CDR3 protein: CASRESVSGNTIYF
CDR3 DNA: TGTGCCAGCAGAGAGTCGGTTTCTGGAAACACCATATATTTT

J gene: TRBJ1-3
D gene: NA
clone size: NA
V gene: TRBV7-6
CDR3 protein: CASSLASGNTIYF
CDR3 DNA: TGTGCCAGCAGCTTGGCCTCTGGAAACACCATATATTTT

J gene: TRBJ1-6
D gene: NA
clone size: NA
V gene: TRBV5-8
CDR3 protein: CASSLLSYNSPLHF
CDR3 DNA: TGTGCCAGCAGCTTGCTCAGCTATAATTCACCCCTCCACTTT

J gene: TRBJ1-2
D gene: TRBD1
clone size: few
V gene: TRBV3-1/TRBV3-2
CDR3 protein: CASSQAYDRGQGYTF
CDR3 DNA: TGTGCCAGCAGCCAAGCGTACGACAGGGGGCAAGGCTACACCTTC

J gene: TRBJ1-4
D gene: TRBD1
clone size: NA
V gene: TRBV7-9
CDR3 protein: CASSWGQGREKLFF
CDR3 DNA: TGTGCCAGCAGCTGGGGACAGGGGAGGGAAAAACTGTTTTTT

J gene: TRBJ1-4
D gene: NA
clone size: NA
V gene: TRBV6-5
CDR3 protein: CASRGLGEKLFF
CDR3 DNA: TGTGCCAGCAGAGGCTTGGGAGAAAAACTGTTTTTT

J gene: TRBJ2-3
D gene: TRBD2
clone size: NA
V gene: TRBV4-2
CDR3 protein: CASSQVGAGDFTDTQYF
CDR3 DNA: TGTGCCAGCAGCCAAGTAGGCGCGGGGGACTTCACAGATACGCAGTATTTT

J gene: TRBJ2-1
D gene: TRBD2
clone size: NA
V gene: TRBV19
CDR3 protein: CASSMWSLAGVYEQFF
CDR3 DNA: TGTGCCAGTAGTATGTGGTCCCTAGCGGGAGTCTATGAGCAGTTCTTC

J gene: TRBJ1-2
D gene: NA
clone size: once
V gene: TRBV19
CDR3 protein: CASSIGGQNHPNYGYTF
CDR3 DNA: TGTGCCAGTAGTATAGGAGGACAGAATCACCCTAACTATGGCTACACCTTC

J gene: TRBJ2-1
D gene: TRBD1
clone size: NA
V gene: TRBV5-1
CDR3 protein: CASSLGTGGNEQFF
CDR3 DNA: TGCGCCAGCAGCTTGGGGACAGGGGGAAATGAGCAGTTCTTC

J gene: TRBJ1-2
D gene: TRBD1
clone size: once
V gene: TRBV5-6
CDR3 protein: CASSYDRGPYGYTF
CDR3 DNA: TGTGCCAGCAGCTATGACAGGGGGCCGTATGGCTACACCTTC

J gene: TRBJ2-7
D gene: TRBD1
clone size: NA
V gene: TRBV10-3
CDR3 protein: CAIGSGTGGYEQYF
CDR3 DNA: TGTGCCATTGGCTCCGGGACAGGGGGCTACGAGCAGTACTTC

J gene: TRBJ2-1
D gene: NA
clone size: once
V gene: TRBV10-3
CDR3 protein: CAISESGGNEQFF
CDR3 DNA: TGTGCCATCAGTGAGTCAGGGGGCAATGAGCAGTTCTTC

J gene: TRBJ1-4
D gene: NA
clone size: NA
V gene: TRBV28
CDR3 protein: CASSLVGLLFF
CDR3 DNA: TGTGCCAGCAGTTTGGTGGGACTACTGTTTTTT

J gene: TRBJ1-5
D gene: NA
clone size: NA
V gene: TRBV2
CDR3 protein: CASSVNQPQHF
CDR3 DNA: TGTGCCAGCAGTGTAAATCAGCCCCAGCATTTT

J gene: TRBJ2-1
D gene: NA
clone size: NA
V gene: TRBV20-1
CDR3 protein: CSARTYNEQFF
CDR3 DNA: TGCAGTGCTAGAACTTACAATGAGCAGTTCTTC

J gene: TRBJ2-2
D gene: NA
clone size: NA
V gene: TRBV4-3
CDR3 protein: CASSRRDKNTGELFF
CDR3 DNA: TGCGCCAGCAGCCGCCGGGACAAGAACACCGGGGAGCTGTTTTTT

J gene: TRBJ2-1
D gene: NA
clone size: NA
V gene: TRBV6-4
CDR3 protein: CASSVTANNEQFF
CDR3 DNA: TGTGCCAGCAGTGTTACGGCCAACAATGAGCAGTTCTTC

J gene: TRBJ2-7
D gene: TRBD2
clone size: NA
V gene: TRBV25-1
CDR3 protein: CASSGRTSGTVRTYEQYF
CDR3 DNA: TGTGCCAGCAGTGGAAGGACTAGCGGGACCGTTCGGACCTACGAGCAGTACTTC

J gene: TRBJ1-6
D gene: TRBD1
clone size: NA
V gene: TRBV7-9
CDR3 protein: CASGGQGSYNSPLHF
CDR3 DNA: TGTGCCAGCGGGGGACAGGGCTCCTATAATTCACCCCTCCACTTT

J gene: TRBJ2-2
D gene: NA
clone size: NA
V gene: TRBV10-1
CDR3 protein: CASSDPGTRGELFF
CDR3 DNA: TGCGCCAGCAGTGACCCAGGAACACGGGGGGAGCTGTTTTTT

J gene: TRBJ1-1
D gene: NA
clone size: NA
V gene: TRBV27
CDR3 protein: CASKRAEGTEAFF
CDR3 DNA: TGTGCCAGCAAAAGGGCGGAAGGCACTGAAGCTTTCTTT

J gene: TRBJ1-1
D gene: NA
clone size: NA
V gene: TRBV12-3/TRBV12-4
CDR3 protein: CASKVLTNTEAFF
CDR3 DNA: TGTGCCAGCAAAGTCCTTACGAACACTGAAGCTTTCTTT

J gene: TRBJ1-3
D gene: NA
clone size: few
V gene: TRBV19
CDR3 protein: CASSIGHTGNTIYF
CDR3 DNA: TGTGCCAGTAGTATAGGACACACTGGAAACACCATATATTTT

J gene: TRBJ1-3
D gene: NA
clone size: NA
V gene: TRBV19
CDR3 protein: CASSSSGRGTSGNTIYF
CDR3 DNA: TGTGCCAGTAGTTCGTCGGGGCGTGGGACCTCTGGAAACACCATATATTTT

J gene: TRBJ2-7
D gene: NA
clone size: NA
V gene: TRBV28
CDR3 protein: CASSLGLYYEQYF
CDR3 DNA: TGTGCCAGCAGTTTGGGGTTATACTACGAGCAGTACTTC

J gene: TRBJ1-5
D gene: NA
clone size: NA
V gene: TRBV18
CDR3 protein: CASSPSRAGKPQHF
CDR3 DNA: TGTGCCAGCTCACCAAGTCGAGCGGGCAAGCCCCAGCATTTT

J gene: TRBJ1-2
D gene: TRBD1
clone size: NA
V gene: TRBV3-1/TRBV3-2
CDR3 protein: CASSQRTGEYGYTF
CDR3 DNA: TGTGCCAGCAGCCAAAGGACAGGGGAGTATGGCTACACCTTC

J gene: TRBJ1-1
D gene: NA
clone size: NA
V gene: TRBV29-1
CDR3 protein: CSVEPSNTEAFF
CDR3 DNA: TGCAGCGTTGAGCCGAGTAACACTGAAGCTTTCTTT

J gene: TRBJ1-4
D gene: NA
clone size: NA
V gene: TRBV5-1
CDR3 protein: CASSPDRPPNEKLFF
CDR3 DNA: TGCGCCAGCAGCCCGGACCGGCCGCCCAATGAAAAACTGTTTTTT

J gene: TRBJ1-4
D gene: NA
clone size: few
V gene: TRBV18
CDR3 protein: CASSPINEKLFF
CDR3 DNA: TGTGCCAGCTCACCTATAAATGAAAAACTGTTTTTT

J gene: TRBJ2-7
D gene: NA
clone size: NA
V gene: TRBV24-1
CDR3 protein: CATSLGGNYEQYF
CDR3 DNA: TGTGCCACCAGCTTGGGAGGCAACTACGAGCAGTACTTC